This TCR beta chain was found in a study of CD8+CD57+ T cells in acquired aplastic anemia. Whole-study results and caveats: Controls and patients did not differ significantly in CD8+ Simpson's diversity.

Notes on this clonotype: The antigen remains unidentified.

The sequenced patients had an expansion of CD8+CD57+ cells seen by flow cytometry. Profiling of TCR beta VDJ combinations and CDR3 sequences used genomic DNA as template. In TCRdb, the reads were re-called with MiXCR into one record per CDR3 protein. Found here are 150,000 to 200,000 distinct CDR3 sequences, roughly half of them singletons; the top ten hold 3% to 4%. The trim removed 6 bases at V and 3 bases at J, leaving 14 bases unmatched. The CDR3 loop spans 18 amino acids. The germline CDR1 and CDR2 sequences are MGHDK and SYGVNS. This chain links TRBV25-1 with TRBJ1-4, with 9 bases matching TRBD1. The sequence was obtained from a human donor with aplastic anemia. Sequencing was performed on sorted CD4+, CD8+, or CD8+CD57+ T cells (not recorded which) from PBMCs. The CDR3 DNA reads as TGTGCCAGCAGACAGGGGACAGGGTTGTTCGGGGCTAATGAAAAACTGTTTTTT. Protein product: CASRQGTGLFGANEKLFF.